This TCR beta chain came from a study of T cells in Graves' hyperthyroidism and ophthalmopathy. As for the study in general: Peripheral blood was acquired at first diagnosis, ahead of any therapy whatsoever. The study, taken as a whole, reports: In simple terms, a model built on 13 V-J features told ophthalmopathy apart from stable hyperthyroidism. Most thyroid clonotypes with frequency above 0.001 were detected in blood.

Notes on this clonotype: Its antigen is unknown.

The CDR3 totals 15 residues. Unmatched junction bases numbered 11, after V lost 2 bases and J lost 10 bases. CDR1 and CDR2 (germline): ENHRY, SYGVKD. TCR beta CDR3 regions were amplified from RNA transcripts. In the first-round RT-PCR of the TCR CDR3, the HTBI primer set was used. TCRdb analysed the multiplex PCR reads with MiXCR anew, one entry per CDR3 protein. The table has 500,000 to 600,000 distinct CDR3 sequences, 16% seen once. J is TRBJ2-1 and V is TRBV10-3; 7 bases map to TRBD1. This TCR came from a woman aged 18-30 years with Graves' hyperthyroidism. The sequenced sample was blood. The CDR3 reads CAISEDGTGAGEQFF. Here the CDR3 DNA reads TGTGCCATCAGTGAGGATGGAACAGGGGCTGGGGAGCAGTTCTTC.